Shown below are 5 T cell receptor beta chains from a single sample sequenced in a study of T cell changes during pregnancy in multiple sclerosis (dated by TCRdb to the late 2010s). The library was generated by the immunoSEQ multiplex PCR assay. Sourced from immuneACCESS, this table was stored by TCRdb with only in-frame sequences that have V and J called. A share of the clones is absent; for the studies checked, an unresolved V gene accounts for under half, and the remainder has no known explanation. The sample has around 57,000 clones on record, almost 95% of them singletons. The ten largest clones take up about 0.25% of the sample. This material consisted of CD4+ T cells from peripheral blood mononuclear cells, taken in the third trimester of pregnancy. These receptors all come from a female donor with multiple sclerosis, enrolled in a pregnancy study.

This clone was seen a handful of times. V and J are TRBV19 and TRBJ1-1, with a possible D match to TRBD1 (5 bases). Germline loops: CDR1 LNHDA, CDR2 SQIVND (reference sequence). The CDR3 loop spans 14 amino acids. The V and J ends lost 5 bases and 5 bases respectively, with 15 bases between them. CDR3 sequence (DNA): TGTGCCAGTAGTGATCAGGGTCGGAGAACTGAAGCTTTCTTT. Translated, it gives CASSDQGRRTEAFF.

This chain joins TRBV15 and TRBJ2-7; D may be TRBD1 (6 bases). In germline, CDR1 is LNHNV, CDR2 YYDKDF (reference sequence). V shed 1 base and J shed 4 bases, with 11 bases lying between them. The CDR3 is 14 residues long. As DNA, the CDR3 is TGTGCCACCAGCAGAGGGAACAGGGAGTACGAGCAGTACTTC. Translated: CATSRGNREYEQYF.

The chain uses TRBV2 and TRBJ2-1, with 8 bases aligning to TRBD2. V lost 0 bases and J lost 9; bases outside the gene matches: 7. Germline CDR1 and CDR2: SNHLY and FYNNEI. This CDR3 spans 15 amino acids. The CDR3 bases are TGTGCCAGCAGTGAAGCGGCAGCGGGAGTTGCTGAGCAGTTCTTC. Its translation: CASSEAAAGVAEQFF.

The chain joins TRBV5-1 to TRBJ2-3, with D possibly TRBD2 on 6 matching bases. V lost 7 bases and J lost 2, with 17 bases in between. The CDR3 contains 15 residues. Per germline, CDR1 SGHRS and CDR2 YFSETQ. The CDR3 bases are TGCGCCAGCCGGGCCGGCGGGACCTTCACAGATACGCAGTATTTT. Translated, it gives CASRAGGTFTDTQYF. Full variable domain (missing parts from reference TRBV5-1 and TRBJ2-3): KAGVTQTPRYLIKTRGQQVTLSCSPISGHRSVSWYQQTPGQGLQFLFEYFSETQRNKGNFPGRFSGRQFSNSRSEMNVSTLELGDSALYLCASRAGGTFTDTQYFGPGTRLTVL.

V and J are TRBV18 and TRBJ2-7, with 10 bases identical to TRBD1. The CDR3 has 14 amino acids. Per the germline V gene, CDR1 is KGHSH and CDR2 is LQKENI. V dropped 3 bases and J dropped 4; count of bases not matched to a gene: 3. The CDR3 spells CASSPSGQGYEQYF. DNA of the CDR3: TGTGCCAGCTCACCGTCGGGACAGGGGTACGAGCAGTACTTC.